This T cell receptor beta chain was sequenced during a study of blood T cell repertoires in COVID-19. As for the study in general: T cells, B-cell-depleted T cells, or PBMCs provided the cDNA or gDNA that served as material.

CDR1 SGHRS and CDR2 YFSETQ come from the germline V gene. CDR3 length equals 16 residues. The J segment lost 5 bases and the V segment lost 4 bases, leaving 13 bases of the junction unmatched. Cohorts were determined from participant-reported clinical history. Recovery meant two consecutive negative NP/OP PCR tests, professional clearance, or resolved symptoms. In the original processing: Counts of nucleated cells, estimated from reference gene primer amplification, were obtained. Generated by immunoSEQ multiplex PCR, the TCRdb table keeps only in-frame clones and is missing some. The V and J calls and clone size are taken from that table; D and trimming were inferred from the DNA. The data show around 300,000 clones, under 90% seen once.

The chain uses TRBV5-1 and TRBJ2-7; 9 bases align to TRBD1. The sample taken for sequencing was PBMCs or T cells enriched from blood (not recorded which). This TCR derives from a woman aged 40 to 55 who had recovered from COVID-19. CDR3 DNA: TGCGCCAGCAGCGCCTCCACAGGGGGCTTAGTCGACGAGCAGTACTTC. The encoded protein is CASSASTGGLVDEQYF.